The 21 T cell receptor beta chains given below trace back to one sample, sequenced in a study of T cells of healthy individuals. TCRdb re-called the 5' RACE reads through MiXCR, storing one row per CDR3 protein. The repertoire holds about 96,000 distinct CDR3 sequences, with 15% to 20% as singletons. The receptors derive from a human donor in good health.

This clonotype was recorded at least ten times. CDR3 residues: CASSRRTGLNEKLFF. In nucleotides, the CDR3 is TGTGCCAGCAGCCGGCGAACGGGCCTTAATGAAAAACTGTTTTTT. The rearrangement uses TRBV14 and TRBJ1-4; D unclear. The V gene lost 4 bases and the J gene lost 4 bases, with 13 bases spanning the gap. The CDR3 is 15 residues long. Germline CDR1 SGHDN, CDR2 FVKESK.

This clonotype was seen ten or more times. The CDR3 is CSVLTSGRAGYNEQFF. Written as DNA, the CDR3 is TGCAGCGTTTTGACTAGCGGGAGGGCCGGCTACAATGAGCAGTTCTTC. This sequence joins TRBV29-1 and TRBJ2-1; 14 bases line up with TRBD2. Germline CDR1 is SQVTM and CDR2 is ANQGSEA. Trimming cost V 5 bases and J 3 bases; bases outside gene matches: 6. CDR3 length: 16 residues.

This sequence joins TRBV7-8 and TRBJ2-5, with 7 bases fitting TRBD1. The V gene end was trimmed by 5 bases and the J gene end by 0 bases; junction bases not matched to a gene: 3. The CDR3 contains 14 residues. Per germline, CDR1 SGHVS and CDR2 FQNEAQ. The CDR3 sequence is CASSLTGNQETQYF. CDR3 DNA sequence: TGTGCCAGCAGCCTGACAGGGAACCAAGAGACCCAGTACTTC.

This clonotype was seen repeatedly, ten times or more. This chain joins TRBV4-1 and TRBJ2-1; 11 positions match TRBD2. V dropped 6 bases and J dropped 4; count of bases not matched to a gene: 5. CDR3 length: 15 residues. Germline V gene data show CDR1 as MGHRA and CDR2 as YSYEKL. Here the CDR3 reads CASRNPSGRYNEQFF. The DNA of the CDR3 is TGCGCCAGCAGGAACCCTAGCGGGAGGTACAATGAGCAGTTCTTC.

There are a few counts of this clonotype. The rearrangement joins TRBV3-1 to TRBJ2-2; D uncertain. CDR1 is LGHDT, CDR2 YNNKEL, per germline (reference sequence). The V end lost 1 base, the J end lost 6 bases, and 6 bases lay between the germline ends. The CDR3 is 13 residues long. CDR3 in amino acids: CASSQGFAGELFF. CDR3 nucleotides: TGTGCCAGCAGCCAAGGGTTTGCCGGGGAGCTGTTTTTT.

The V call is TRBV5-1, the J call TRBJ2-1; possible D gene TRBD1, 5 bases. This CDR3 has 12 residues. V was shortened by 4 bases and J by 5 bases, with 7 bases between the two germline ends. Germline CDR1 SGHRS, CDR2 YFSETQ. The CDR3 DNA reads TGCGCCAGCAGCCCGACAGACAATGAGCAGTTCTTC. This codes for CASSPTDNEQFF.

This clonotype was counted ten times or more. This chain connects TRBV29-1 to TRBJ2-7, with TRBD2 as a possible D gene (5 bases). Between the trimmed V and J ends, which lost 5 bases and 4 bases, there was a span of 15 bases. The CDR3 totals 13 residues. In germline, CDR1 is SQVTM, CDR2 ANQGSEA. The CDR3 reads CSVPGPGIYEQYF. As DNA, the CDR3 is TGCAGCGTTCCCGGTCCGGGAATATACGAGCAGTACTTC.

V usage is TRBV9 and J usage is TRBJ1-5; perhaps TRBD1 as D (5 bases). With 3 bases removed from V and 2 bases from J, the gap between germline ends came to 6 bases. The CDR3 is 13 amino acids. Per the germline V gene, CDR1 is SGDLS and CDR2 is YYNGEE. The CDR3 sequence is CASSGGGNQPQHF. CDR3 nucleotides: TGTGCCAGCAGCGGGGGGGGCAATCAGCCCCAGCATTTT.

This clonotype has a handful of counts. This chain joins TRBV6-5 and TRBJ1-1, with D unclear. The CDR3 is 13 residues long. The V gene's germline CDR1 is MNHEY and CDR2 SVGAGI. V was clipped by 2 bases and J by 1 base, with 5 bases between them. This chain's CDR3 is CASSYKGNTEAFF. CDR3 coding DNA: TGTGCCAGCAGTTACAAAGGGAACACTGAAGCTTTCTTT.

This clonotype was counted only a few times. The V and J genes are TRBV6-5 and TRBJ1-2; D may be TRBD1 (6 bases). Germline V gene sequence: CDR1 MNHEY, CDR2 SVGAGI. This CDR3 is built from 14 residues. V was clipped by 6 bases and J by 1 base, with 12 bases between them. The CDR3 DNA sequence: TGTGCCAGCAGCCGGGACACTGTTAACTATGGCTACACCTTC. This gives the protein CASSRDTVNYGYTF.

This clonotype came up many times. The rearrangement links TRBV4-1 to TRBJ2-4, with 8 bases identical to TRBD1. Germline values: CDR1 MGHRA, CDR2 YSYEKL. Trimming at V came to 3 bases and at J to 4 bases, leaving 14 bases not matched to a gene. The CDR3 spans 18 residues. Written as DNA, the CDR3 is TGCGCCAGCAGCCATGCGGAGGACAGGGAGAGGTGGAAAAACATTCAGTACTTC. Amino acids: CASSHAEDRERWKNIQYF.

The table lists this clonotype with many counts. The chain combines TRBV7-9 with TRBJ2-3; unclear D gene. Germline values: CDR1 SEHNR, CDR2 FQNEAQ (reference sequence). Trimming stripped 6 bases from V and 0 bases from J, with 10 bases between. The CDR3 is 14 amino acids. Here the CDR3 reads CASRGRSSTDTQYF. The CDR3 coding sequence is TGTGCCAGCAGAGGGCGGAGCAGCACAGATACGCAGTATTTT.

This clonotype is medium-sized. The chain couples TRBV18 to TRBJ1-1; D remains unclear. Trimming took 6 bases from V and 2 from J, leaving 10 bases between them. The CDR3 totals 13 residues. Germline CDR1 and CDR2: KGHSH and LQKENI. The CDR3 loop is CASSPTENTEAFF. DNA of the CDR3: TGTGCCAGCTCCCCTACAGAAAACACTGAAGCTTTCTTT.

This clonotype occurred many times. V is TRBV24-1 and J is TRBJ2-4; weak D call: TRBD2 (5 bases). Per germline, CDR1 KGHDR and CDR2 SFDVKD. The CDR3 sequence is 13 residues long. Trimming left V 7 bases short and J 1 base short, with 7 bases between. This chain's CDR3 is CATSGEAKNIQYF. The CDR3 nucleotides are TGTGCCACCAGCGGGGAGGCCAAAAACATTCAGTACTTC.

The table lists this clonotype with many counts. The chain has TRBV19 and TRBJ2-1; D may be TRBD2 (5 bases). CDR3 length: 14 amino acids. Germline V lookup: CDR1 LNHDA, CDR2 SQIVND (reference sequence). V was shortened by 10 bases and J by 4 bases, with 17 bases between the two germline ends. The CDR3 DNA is TGTGCCACAACCCGAAGCCGAGGGTACAATGAGCAGTTCTTC. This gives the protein CATTRSRGYNEQFF.

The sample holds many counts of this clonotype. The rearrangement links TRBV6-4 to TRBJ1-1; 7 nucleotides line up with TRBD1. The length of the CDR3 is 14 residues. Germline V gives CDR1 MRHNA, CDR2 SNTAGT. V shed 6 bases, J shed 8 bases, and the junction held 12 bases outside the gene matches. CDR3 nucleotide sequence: TGTGCCAGCAGCGAAAACGGACAGGAGAAAGAAGCTTTCTTT. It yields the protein CASSENGQEKEAFF.

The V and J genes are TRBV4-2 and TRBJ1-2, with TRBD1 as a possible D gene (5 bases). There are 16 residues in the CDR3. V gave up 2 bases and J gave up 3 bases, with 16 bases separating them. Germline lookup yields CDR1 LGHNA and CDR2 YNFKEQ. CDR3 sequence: CASSQNRDSNHYGYTF. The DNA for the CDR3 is TGTGCCAGCAGCCAAAACCGGGACTCCAACCACTATGGCTACACCTTC.

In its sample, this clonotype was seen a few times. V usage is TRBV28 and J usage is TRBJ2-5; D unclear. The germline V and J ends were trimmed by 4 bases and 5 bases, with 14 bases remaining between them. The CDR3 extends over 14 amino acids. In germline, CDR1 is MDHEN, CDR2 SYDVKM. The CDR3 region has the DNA TGTGCCAGCAGTTCCCTAGTCGTAGGGGAGACCCAGTACTTC. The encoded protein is CASSSLVVGETQYF.

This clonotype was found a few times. CDR3: CASSQVPGTGGMTDTQYF. The CDR3 DNA sequence: TGCGCCAGCAGCCAAGTTCCCGGGACAGGGGGCATGACAGATACGCAGTATTTT. The genes are TRBV4-1 and TRBJ2-3, with 12 positions matching TRBD1. The CDR3 is made up of 18 amino acids. Germline values: CDR1 MGHRA, CDR2 YSYEKL. The V segment lost 1 base and the J segment 3 bases; nucleotides outside the gene matches: 8.

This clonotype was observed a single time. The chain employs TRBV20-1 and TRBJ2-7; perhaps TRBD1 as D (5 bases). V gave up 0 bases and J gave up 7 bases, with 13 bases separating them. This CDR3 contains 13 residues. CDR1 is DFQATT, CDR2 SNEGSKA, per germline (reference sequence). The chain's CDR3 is CSARDQDNGEQYF. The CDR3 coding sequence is TGCAGTGCTAGAGATCAGGACAACGGAGAGCAGTACTTC.

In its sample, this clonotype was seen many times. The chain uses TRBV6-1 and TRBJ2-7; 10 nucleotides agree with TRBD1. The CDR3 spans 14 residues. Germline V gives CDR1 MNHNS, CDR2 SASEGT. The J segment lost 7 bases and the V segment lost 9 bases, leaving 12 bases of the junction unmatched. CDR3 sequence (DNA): TGTGCCAGTACCCCCCGGGACAGGGGTCGTGAGCAGTACTTC. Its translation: CASTPRDRGREQYF.